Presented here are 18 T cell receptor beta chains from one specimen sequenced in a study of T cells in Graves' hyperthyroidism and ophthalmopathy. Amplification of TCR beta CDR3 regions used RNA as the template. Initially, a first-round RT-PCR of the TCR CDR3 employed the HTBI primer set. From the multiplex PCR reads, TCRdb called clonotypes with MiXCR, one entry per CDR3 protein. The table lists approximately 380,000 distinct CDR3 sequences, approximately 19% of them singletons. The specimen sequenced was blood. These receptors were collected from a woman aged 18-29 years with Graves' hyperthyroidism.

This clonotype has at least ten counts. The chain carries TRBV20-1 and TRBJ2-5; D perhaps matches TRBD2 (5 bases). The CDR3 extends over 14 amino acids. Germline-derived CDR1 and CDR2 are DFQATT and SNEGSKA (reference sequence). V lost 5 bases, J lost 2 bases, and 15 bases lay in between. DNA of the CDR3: TGCAGTGCTGAGAGGGCGACTACTCAAGAGACCCAGTACTTC. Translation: CSAERATTQETQYF.

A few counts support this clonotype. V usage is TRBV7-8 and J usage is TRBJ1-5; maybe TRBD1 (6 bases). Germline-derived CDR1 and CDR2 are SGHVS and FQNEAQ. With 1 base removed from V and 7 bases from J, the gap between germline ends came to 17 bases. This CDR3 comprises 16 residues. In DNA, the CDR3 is TGTGCCAGCAGCTTAGAGGCGGGGGGCGCGAGGCAGCCCCAGCATTTT. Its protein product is CASSLEAGGARQPQHF.

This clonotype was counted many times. CDR3 bases: TGCAGCGTATCAGGACTTAACTATGGCTACACCTTC. It is translated as CSVSGLNYGYTF. V is TRBV29-1 and J is TRBJ1-2; D not resolved. CDR3 length equals 12 residues. The germline gives CDR1 SQVTM, CDR2 ANQGSEA. Trimming cost V 6 bases and J 1 base, with 9 bases left between them.

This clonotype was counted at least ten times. The CDR3: CASSSRGDGYEQYF. The CDR3 DNA follows: TGTGCCAGCAGCTCCCGCGGTGACGGCTACGAGCAGTACTTC. The J gene is TRBJ2-7, the V gene TRBV11-2; no clear D. Germline assignment: CDR1 SGHAT and CDR2 FQNNGV. V shed 4 bases and J shed 3 bases, with 13 bases lying between them. CDR3 length equals 14 residues.

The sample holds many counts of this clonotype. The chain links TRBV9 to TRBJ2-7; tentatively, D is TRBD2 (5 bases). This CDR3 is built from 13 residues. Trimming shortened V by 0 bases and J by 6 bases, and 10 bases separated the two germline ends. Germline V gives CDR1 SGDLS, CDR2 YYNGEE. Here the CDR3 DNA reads TGTGCCAGCAGCGTAGGAGGAAGCGGCGAGCAGTACTTC. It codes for CASSVGGSGEQYF.

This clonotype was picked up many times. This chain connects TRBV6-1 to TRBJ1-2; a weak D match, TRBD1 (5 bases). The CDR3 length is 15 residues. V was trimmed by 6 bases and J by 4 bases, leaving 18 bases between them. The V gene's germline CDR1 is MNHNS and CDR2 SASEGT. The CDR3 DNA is TGTGCCAGCAGACCATTGGGGGAAGGGAGCTATGGCTACACCTTC. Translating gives CASRPLGEGSYGYTF.

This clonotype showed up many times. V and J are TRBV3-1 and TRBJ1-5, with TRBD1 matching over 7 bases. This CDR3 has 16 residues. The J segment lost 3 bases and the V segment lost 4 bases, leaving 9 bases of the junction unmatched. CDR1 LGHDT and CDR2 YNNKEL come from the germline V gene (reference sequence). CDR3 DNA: TGTGCCAGCAGCCGAAAAGACAGGGAGGACAATCAGCCCCAGCATTTT. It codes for CASSRKDREDNQPQHF.

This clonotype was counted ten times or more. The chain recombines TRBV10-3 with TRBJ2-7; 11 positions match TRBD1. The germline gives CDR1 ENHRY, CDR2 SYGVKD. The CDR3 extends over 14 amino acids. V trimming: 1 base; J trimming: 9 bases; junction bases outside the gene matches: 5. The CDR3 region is CAISELGQGAGQYF. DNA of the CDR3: TGTGCCATCAGTGAGTTAGGACAGGGGGCTGGGCAGTACTTC.

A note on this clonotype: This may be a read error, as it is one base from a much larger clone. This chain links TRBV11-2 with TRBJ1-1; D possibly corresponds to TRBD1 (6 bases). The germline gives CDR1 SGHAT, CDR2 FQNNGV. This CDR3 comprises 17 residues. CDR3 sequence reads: CASSPHPYRARNTEACF. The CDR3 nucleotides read TGTGCCAGCAGCCCCCATCCGTACAGGGCTCGGAACACTGAAGCTTGCTTT.

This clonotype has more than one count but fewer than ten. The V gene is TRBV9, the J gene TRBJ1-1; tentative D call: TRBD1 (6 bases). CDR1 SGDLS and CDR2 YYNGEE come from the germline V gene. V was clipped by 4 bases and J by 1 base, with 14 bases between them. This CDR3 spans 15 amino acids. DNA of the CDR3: TGTGCCAGCAGCCCCCTTGCCAGGGGGAACACTGAAGCTTTCTTT. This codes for CASSPLARGNTEAFF.

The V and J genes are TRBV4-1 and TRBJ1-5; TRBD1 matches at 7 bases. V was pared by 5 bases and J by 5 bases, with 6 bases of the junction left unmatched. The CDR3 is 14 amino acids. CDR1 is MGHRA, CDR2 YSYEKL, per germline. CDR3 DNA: TGCGCCAGCAGCGAACGACAGGGAGATCAGCCCCAGCATTTT. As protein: CASSERQGDQPQHF.

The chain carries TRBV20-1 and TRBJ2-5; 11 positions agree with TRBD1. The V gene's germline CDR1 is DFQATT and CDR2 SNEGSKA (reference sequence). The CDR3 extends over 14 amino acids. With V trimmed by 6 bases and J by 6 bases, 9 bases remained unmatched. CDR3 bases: TGCAGTGCACTCGGACAGGGGGCTTCGAAGACCCAGTACTTC. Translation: CSALGQGASKTQYF.

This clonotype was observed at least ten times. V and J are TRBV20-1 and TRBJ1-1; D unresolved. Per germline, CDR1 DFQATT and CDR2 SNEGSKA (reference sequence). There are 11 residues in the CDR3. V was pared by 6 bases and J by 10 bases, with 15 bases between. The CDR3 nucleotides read TGCAGTGCCCCCAACGGACGGGGAGCTTTCTTT. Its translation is CSAPNGRGAFF.

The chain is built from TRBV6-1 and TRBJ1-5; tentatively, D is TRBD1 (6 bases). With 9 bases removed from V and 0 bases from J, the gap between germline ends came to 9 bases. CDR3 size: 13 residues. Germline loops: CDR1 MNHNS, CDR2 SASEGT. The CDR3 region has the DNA TGTGCCAGTGGACAGAATAGCAATCAGCCCCAGCATTTT. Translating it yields CASGQNSNQPQHF.

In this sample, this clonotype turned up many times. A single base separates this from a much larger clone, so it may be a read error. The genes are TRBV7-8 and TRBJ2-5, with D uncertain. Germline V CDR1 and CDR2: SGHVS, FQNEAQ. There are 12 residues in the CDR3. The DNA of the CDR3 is TGTGCCAGCAGCTTATCCGCGGAGACCAAGTACTTC. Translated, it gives CASSLSAETKYF. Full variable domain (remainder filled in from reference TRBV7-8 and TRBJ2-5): GAGVSQSPRYKVAKRGQDVALRCDPISGHVSLFWYQQALGQGPEFLTYFQNEAQLDKSGLPSDRFFAERPEGSVSTLKIQRTQQEDSAVYLCASSLSAETKYFGPGTRLLVL.

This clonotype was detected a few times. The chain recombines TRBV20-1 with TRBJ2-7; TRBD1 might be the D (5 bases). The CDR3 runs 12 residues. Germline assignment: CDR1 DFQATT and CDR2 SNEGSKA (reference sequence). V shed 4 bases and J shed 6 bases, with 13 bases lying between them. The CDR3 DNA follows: TGCAGTGCTACAGGGTGGTTGGGCGAGCAGTACTTC. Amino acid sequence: CSATGWLGEQYF.

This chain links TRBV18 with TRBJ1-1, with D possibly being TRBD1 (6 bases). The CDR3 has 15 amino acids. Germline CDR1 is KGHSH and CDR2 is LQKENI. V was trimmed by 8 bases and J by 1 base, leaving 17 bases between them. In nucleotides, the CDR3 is TGTGCCAGCACCTGGACAGAAAATAGGAACACTGAAGCTTTCTTT. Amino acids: CASTWTENRNTEAFF.

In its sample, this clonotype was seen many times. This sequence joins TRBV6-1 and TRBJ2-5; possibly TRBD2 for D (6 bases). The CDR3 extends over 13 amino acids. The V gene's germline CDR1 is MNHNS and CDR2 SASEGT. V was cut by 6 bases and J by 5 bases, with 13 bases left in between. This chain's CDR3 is CASSQRERETQYF. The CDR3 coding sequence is TGTGCCAGCAGCCAACGGGAGCGGGAGACCCAGTACTTC.